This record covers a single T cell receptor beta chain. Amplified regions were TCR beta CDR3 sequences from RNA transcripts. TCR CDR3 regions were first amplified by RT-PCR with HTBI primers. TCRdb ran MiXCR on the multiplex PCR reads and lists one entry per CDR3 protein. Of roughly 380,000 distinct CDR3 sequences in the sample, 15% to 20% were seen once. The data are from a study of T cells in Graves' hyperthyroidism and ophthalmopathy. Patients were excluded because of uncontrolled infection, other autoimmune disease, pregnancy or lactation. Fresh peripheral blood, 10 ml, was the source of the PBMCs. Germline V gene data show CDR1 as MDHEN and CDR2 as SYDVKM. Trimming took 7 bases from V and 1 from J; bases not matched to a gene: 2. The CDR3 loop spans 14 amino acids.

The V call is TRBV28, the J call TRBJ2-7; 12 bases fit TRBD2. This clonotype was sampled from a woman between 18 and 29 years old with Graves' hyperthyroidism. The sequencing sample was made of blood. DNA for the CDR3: TGTGCCAGCAACGGACTAGCGGGATCCTACGAGCAGTACTTC. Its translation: CASNGLAGSYEQYF.